The present entry profiles one T cell receptor beta chain with its context. Using immunoSEQ multiplex PCR, the repertoire was profiled, and TCRdb retains in-frame clones only, with some absent. The profile shows more than 65,000 clones, roughly 82% of them singletons. The record originates from a study of blood T cell repertoires in COVID-19. The CDR3 runs 15 residues. V shed 6 bases, J shed 6 bases, and the junction held 8 bases outside the gene matches. The germline gives CDR1 MNHNS, CDR2 SASEGT. The sequencing input was peripheral blood. The TCR sequence derives from a woman of 80 years or more with acute or convalescent COVID-19. J is TRBJ2-7 and V is TRBV6-1, with TRBD2 identical over 13 bases. The CDR3 DNA is TGTGCCAGCAGCTCAGGACTAGCGGGAGTCGGCGAGCAGTACTTC. Translation: CASSSGLAGVGEQYF.